This is a list of T cell receptor beta chains from one sample in a study of cytomegalovirus exposure and HLA in healthy donors. Produced via immunoSEQ multiplex PCR; TCRdb's table is partial and in-frame only. The table has approximately 150,000 clones, 78% seen once. Sequencing was carried out using PBMCs. These receptors all stem from a woman between 45 and 60 years old in good health and CMV-seropositive. The CDR3 runs from the conserved cysteine through the conserved F or W. D genes are given only for firm matches.

TRBV30	TRBJ2-1	TRBD2	CAWKTSGRYNEQFF
TRBV7-2	TRBJ2-7	TRBD2	CASSDPGERGSYEQYF
TRBV5-1	TRBJ2-7	NA	CASSLQQGTYEQYF
TRBV19	TRBJ2-7	NA	CASSRRAGAYEQYF
TRBV10-3	TRBJ2-7	TRBD2	CAISEGLAGGQYEQYF
TRBV6-5	TRBJ1-6	TRBD1	CASRDSNNSPLHF
TRBV12-5	TRBJ2-2	TRBD1	CASDRGLSGELFF
TRBV7-8	TRBJ1-2	NA	CASSLVRAGRPYGYTF
TRBV7-6	TRBJ2-5	TRBD2	CASSLDPGREETQYF
TRBV5-5	TRBJ2-2	NA	CASSWTVTGELFF
TRBV30	TRBJ1-1	TRBD1	CAWSVTQGATEAFF
TRBV12-5	TRBJ1-2	TRBD1	CASGSIRGTGNYGYTF
TRBV29-1	TRBJ1-1	TRBD1	CSVGQGRTEAFF
TRBV14	TRBJ1-2	TRBD1	CASSQFQGDYGYTF
TRBV19	TRBJ2-1	NA	CASSTPNRNEQFF
TRBV4-1	TRBJ2-7	TRBD2	CASKGLAGGPTYEQYF
TRBV4-1	TRBJ2-7	TRBD1	CAGRTGSSYEQYF
TRBV30	TRBJ1-6	TRBD1	CAWTQDRVKNSPLHF
TRBV19	TRBJ2-7	NA	CASSISDSLLYEQYF
TRBV2	TRBJ1-6	TRBD1	CASSDSGGNSYNSPLHF
TRBV19	TRBJ2-2	NA	CASSIYGTNTGELFF
TRBV18	TRBJ1-5	NA	CASSPGGNQPQHF
TRBV7-3	TRBJ2-1	TRBD2	CASSLARTSGYNEQFF
TRBV27	TRBJ1-2	NA	CASSLMTGANYGYTF
TRBV6-1	TRBJ2-5	TRBD1	CASSVTGGILQETQYF
TRBV6-1	TRBJ1-6	TRBD1	CASSGIDRAANSPLHF
TRBV7-3	TRBJ2-1	NA	CASSPDSSSYNEQFF
TRBV6-6	TRBJ1-2	TRBD1	CASSSLDRPPFGYTF
TRBV7-2	TRBJ1-6	NA	CANGEGPQSSYNSPLHF
TRBV9	TRBJ2-1	NA	CASSVGNSPLNEQFF
TRBV19	TRBJ2-1	NA	CASNGQYNEQFF